Presented here are 30 T cell receptor beta chains from one specimen sequenced in a study of blood T cell repertoires in COVID-19 (TCRdb year 2020). Library method: the immunoSEQ multiplex PCR assay. TCRdb retrieved this table from immuneACCESS and kept in-frame rearrangements only. Not all clones are present; in checked studies, unresolved V genes account for under half, and no reason is known for the remainder. The sample contains about 36,000 clones, approximately 80% of them found a single time. The ten largest clonotypes hold less than 50% of the sample. Sequenced sample: peripheral blood. The source of these receptors is a human donor in a cohort sampled during active or convalescent COVID-19. The donor label of this sample is uncertain.

This chain joins TRBV7-9 and TRBJ2-2; D ambiguous. Germline V lookup: CDR1 SEHNR, CDR2 FQNEAQ (reference sequence). The V end was cut by 1 base, the J end by 2 bases, with 5 bases between. The CDR3 is made up of 14 amino acids. CDR3 nucleotide sequence: TGTGCCAGCAGCTTAGGGCAAAACACCGGGGAGCTGTTTTTT. Its protein is CASSLGQNTGELFF.

The CDR3 DNA follows: TGTGCCTGGAGTAGGGGCAGGGGAAACACCATATATTTT. This translates into CAWSRGRGNTIYF. The chain carries TRBV30 and TRBJ1-3; a possible D gene is TRBD1 (5 bases). This CDR3 is 13 amino acids long. V was clipped by 2 bases and J by 4 bases, with 9 bases between them. From germline, CDR1 is GTSNPN and CDR2 SVGIG (reference sequence).

The V and J genes are TRBV7-8 and TRBJ2-7; 8 nucleotides agree with TRBD1. This CDR3 comprises 14 residues. CDR1 is SGHVS, CDR2 FQNEAQ, per germline. The J segment lost 6 bases and the V segment lost 3 bases, leaving 7 bases of the junction unmatched. CDR3 region: CASSFRQGPIEQYF. CDR3 nucleotides: TGTGCCAGCAGCTTCAGACAGGGGCCAATCGAGCAGTACTTC. Filled out from reference TRBV7-8 and TRBJ2-7, the complete variable domain reads GAGVSQSPRYKVAKRGQDVALRCDPISGHVSLFWYQQALGQGPEFLTYFQNEAQLDKSGLPSDRFFAERPEGSVSTLKIQRTQQEDSAVYLCASSFRQGPIEQYFGPGTRLTVT.

The rearrangement links TRBV7-6 to TRBJ1-1; 9 nucleotides align to TRBD1. CDR3 length: 14 residues. Trimming removed 3 bases from V and 4 bases from J; junction bases left unmatched: 3. Germline V gives CDR1 SGHVS, CDR2 FNYEAQ. The CDR3 sequence: CASSLGQGSTEAFF. CDR3 bases: TGTGCCAGCAGCTTGGGACAGGGTAGCACTGAAGCTTTCTTT.

The V gene is TRBV7-9, the J gene TRBJ2-7; 9 bases line up with TRBD1. Germline loops: CDR1 SEHNR, CDR2 FQNEAQ (reference sequence). The ends lost 1 base at V and 6 bases at J; junction bases unmatched: 7. The CDR3 consists of 15 residues. In nucleotides, the CDR3 is TGTGCCAGCAGCTTAGTAGGGACAGGGTGGGGCGAGCAGTACTTC. This sequence encodes CASSLVGTGWGEQYF.

This chain uses TRBV7-2 with TRBJ2-7, with 8 bases aligning to TRBD2. Germline V gene sequence: CDR1 SGHTA, CDR2 FQGNSA. The CDR3 spans 14 residues. V dropped 6 bases and J dropped 2; count of bases not matched to a gene: 6. The CDR3 DNA sequence: TGTGCCAGCAGTTCGGCGGGAGGCACCTACGAGCAGTACTTC. Translating it yields CASSSAGGTYEQYF.

The chain couples TRBV30 to TRBJ1-1; D is uncertain. The CDR3 length is 13 residues. Germline CDR1 reads GTSNPN; CDR2 reads SVGIG (reference sequence). The V end lost 2 bases, the J end lost 0 bases, and 7 bases lay between the germline ends. DNA of the CDR3: TGTGCCTGGAGTCGGGGATTGAACACTGAAGCTTTCTTT. It encodes CAWSRGLNTEAFF.

The chain joins TRBV9 to TRBJ1-2; the match to TRBD1 covers 9 bases. V was clipped by 5 bases and J by 6 bases; unmatched bases: 2. CDR1 is SGDLS and CDR2 is YYNGEE in the germline V gene. The CDR3 extends over 12 amino acids. The CDR3 is CASRQGADGYTF. CDR3 coding DNA: TGTGCCAGCAGACAGGGGGCTGATGGCTACACCTTC. The whole variable domain, filled in from reference TRBV9 and TRBJ1-2, reads DSGVTQTPKHLITATGQRVTLRCSPRSGDLSVYWYQQSLDQGLQFLIQYYNGEERAKGNILERFSAQQFPDLHSELNLSSLELGDSALYFCASRQGADGYTFGSGTRLTVV.

V and J are TRBV11-2 and TRBJ2-7, with D possibly being TRBD2 (6 bases). The CDR3 is 15 residues long. Germline CDR1 and CDR2: SGHAT and FQNNGV. V was trimmed by 1 base and J by 1 base, leaving 11 bases between them. The CDR3 loop reads CASSLVSSGSYEQYF. The CDR3 nucleotides read TGTGCCAGCAGCTTAGTGTCGAGCGGGTCCTACGAGCAGTACTTC.

The V gene is TRBV27, the J gene TRBJ2-7, with TRBD1 as a possible D gene (6 bases). The CDR3 is made up of 15 amino acids. Germline V gene sequence: CDR1 MNHEY, CDR2 SMNVEV (reference sequence). Trimming removed 2 bases from V and 1 base from J, with 12 bases in between. The CDR3 spells CASSLQGLGSYEQYF. The DNA for the CDR3 is TGTGCCAGCAGTTTACAGGGGTTAGGGTCCTACGAGCAGTACTTC.

The rearrangement uses TRBV2 and TRBJ2-1; D ambiguous. Germline CDR1 is SNHLY and CDR2 is FYNNEI. The CDR3 runs 14 residues. Between the trimmed V and J ends, which lost 3 bases and 8 bases, there was a span of 14 bases. CDR3 nucleotide sequence: TGTGCCAGCAGTGAGCAGGTCGCAAACGATGAGCAGTTCTTC. This gives the protein CASSEQVANDEQFF.

The chain links TRBV2 to TRBJ2-1; D possibly corresponds to TRBD2 (6 bases). The CDR3 has 16 amino acids. The germline V gene has CDR1 SNHLY and CDR2 FYNNEI. The ends were cut back, 4 bases at V and 0 bases at J, with 13 bases in the middle. Written as DNA, the CDR3 is TGTGCCAGCAGTGGGAGACTAGAGAGCTCCTACAATGAGCAGTTCTTC. As protein: CASSGRLESSYNEQFF.

The CDR3 is CASSQEGGTMKEKLFF. DNA for the CDR3: TGCGCCAGCAGCCAAGAGGGGGGGACCATGAAGGAAAAACTGTTTTTT. The rearrangement uses TRBV4-3 and TRBJ1-4, with D perhaps TRBD1 (5 bases). The germline V gene encodes CDR1 LGHNA and CDR2 YSLEER. This CDR3 is built from 16 residues. The V gene lost 0 bases and the J gene lost 8 bases, with 16 bases spanning the gap.

Here the CDR3 DNA reads TGCGCCAGCAGCCAAGATCTAGCTAGCGGAGGCTACAATGAGCAGTTCTTC. Translation gives CASSQDLASGGYNEQFF. This chain connects TRBV4-3 to TRBJ2-1, with TRBD2 matching 7 bases. The ends lost 0 bases at V and 3 bases at J; junction bases unmatched: 8. Germline CDR1 is LGHNA and CDR2 is YSLEER. This CDR3 comprises 17 residues.

This clone has a handful of counts. The CDR3 bases are TGTGCCAGCAGTCTAGCGGGAGGGCCGGTCGGGGAGCTGTTTTTT. Amino acid sequence: CASSLAGGPVGELFF. The V and J genes are TRBV6-2 or TRBV6-3 and TRBJ2-2, with TRBD2 matching 12 bases. V lost 5 bases to trimming and J lost 7 bases; unmatched junction nucleotides: 5. Germline CDR1 and CDR2: MNHEY and SVGEGT. The CDR3 is 15 amino acids.

This clone was recorded a few times. The rearrangement uses TRBV24-1 and TRBJ2-1, with 7 bases identical to TRBD1. Per germline, CDR1 KGHDR and CDR2 SFDVKD. CDR3 length equals 15 residues. V shed 4 bases, J shed 4 bases, and the junction held 6 bases outside the gene matches. The CDR3 sequence is CATSDPVTGYNEQFF. CDR3 coding DNA: TGTGCCACCAGTGACCCTGTGACAGGGTACAATGAGCAGTTCTTC.

The DNA of the CDR3 is TGTGCTAGTGGTCGCCACCGCGGGACAGGGACTGGGGCCAACGTCCTGACTTTC. Amino acid sequence: CASGRHRGTGTGANVLTF. The chain carries TRBV12-5 and TRBJ2-6; 9 positions agree with TRBD1. The CDR3 runs to 18 residues. After removal of 5 bases from V and 2 bases from J, the junction contained 10 bases not matched to a gene. The germline V gene encodes CDR1 LGHNT and CDR2 FRNRAP.

The chain couples TRBV10-2 to TRBJ1-1, with D hard to call. CDR1 is WSHSY and CDR2 is SAAADI in the germline V gene. Trimming took off 7 bases at V and 3 bases at J, with 18 bases between the two ends. This CDR3 region has 15 residues. CDR3 amino acids: CASKGGDFGDTEAFF. The CDR3 region has the DNA TGCGCCAGCAAGGGAGGTGACTTCGGGGACACTGAAGCTTTCTTT.

CDR3 nucleotides: TGTGCCAGCAGTGTCCGTGAGCCTGGGACTAGCGAAGAGACCCAGTACTTC. Its protein is CASSVREPGTSEETQYF. This chain connects TRBV6-1 to TRBJ2-5; 10 bases are shared with TRBD2. V shed 4 bases and J 3 bases; nucleotides not matched to a gene: 11. The CDR3 extends over 17 amino acids. Germline V lookup: CDR1 MNHNS, CDR2 SASEGT.

The chain carries TRBV30 and TRBJ2-1; TRBD2 is a possible D gene (6 bases). CDR1 GTSNPN and CDR2 SVGIG come from the germline V gene (reference sequence). CDR3 size: 14 residues. The V and J ends lost 8 bases and 3 bases respectively, with 17 bases between them. The CDR3 nucleotides are TGTGCCCCACGAAGGCTAGCGCGCTACAATGAGCAGTTCTTC. It specifies CAPRRLARYNEQFF.

The V call is TRBV6-2 or TRBV6-3, the J call TRBJ1-4; TRBD1 is a possible D gene (5 bases). This CDR3 is 15 amino acids long. The V gene lost 3 bases and the J gene lost 4 bases, with 12 bases spanning the gap. Germline lookup yields CDR1 MNHEY and CDR2 SVGEGT. CDR3 nucleotide sequence: TGTGCCAGCAGTTATGAGAGACAGCTTAATGAAAAACTGTTTTTT. Translation gives CASSYERQLNEKLFF.

This clone was recorded once. This chain connects TRBV6-2 or TRBV6-3 to TRBJ1-5; 10 positions agree with TRBD1. CDR3 length: 16 amino acids. V gave up 5 bases and J gave up 2 bases; unmatched junction bases: 6. Germline loops: CDR1 MNHEY, CDR2 SVGEGT. The CDR3 DNA reads as TGTGCCAGCAGTCCCGGGACAGGGGAAGGCAATCAGCCCCAGCATTTT. Translating gives CASSPGTGEGNQPQHF.

This clone came up once. The CDR3 DNA reads TGTGCCAGCAGCCCTGCGGGCGGGAGGGCCTGGGAGACCCAGTACTTC. Its translation is CASSPAGGRAWETQYF. The chain carries TRBV3-1 (or the pseudogene TRBV3-2) and TRBJ2-5, with 9 positions matching TRBD2. The CDR3 spans 16 residues. V dropped 4 bases and J dropped 5; count of bases not matched to a gene: 11. Germline assignment: CDR1 LGHDT and CDR2 YNNKEL (reference sequence).

The chain couples TRBV10-3 to TRBJ1-1, with D perhaps matching TRBD1 (5 bases). CDR3 length: 14 amino acids. V lost 2 bases and J lost 11, with 18 bases in between. CDR1 is ENHRY, CDR2 SYGVKD, per germline. The CDR3 spells CAISEEGVGGRAFF. The CDR3 DNA reads TGTGCCATCAGTGAGGAGGGAGTCGGGGGTCGCGCTTTCTTT.

V and J are TRBV15 and TRBJ1-4; 7 bases match TRBD1. CDR1 is LNHNV and CDR2 is YYDKDF in the germline V gene (reference sequence). V lost 1 base to trimming and J lost 3 bases; unmatched junction nucleotides: 8. This CDR3 region has 17 residues. CDR3 sequence reads: CATSRAGTVRSNEKLFF. CDR3 coding DNA: TGTGCCACCAGCAGAGCCGGGACAGTTCGGTCTAATGAAAAACTGTTTTTT.

This clone was counted only a few times. The V gene is TRBV19, the J gene TRBJ1-5, with 8 bases fitting TRBD1. Unmatched junction bases numbered 6, after V lost 10 bases and J lost 1 base. This CDR3 spans 14 amino acids. Germline values: CDR1 LNHDA, CDR2 SQIVND (reference sequence). The CDR3: CATTGTGSNQPQHF. DNA for the CDR3: TGTGCCACAACCGGGACAGGCAGCAATCAGCCCCAGCATTTT.

This sequence joins TRBV7-9 and TRBJ2-5, with a tentative D call TRBD2 (6 bases). V was cut by 4 bases and J by 1 base, with 16 bases left in between. The germline CDR1 and CDR2 sequences are SEHNR and FQNEAQ (reference sequence). The CDR3 is 16 residues long. The CDR3 coding sequence is TGTGCCAGCAGCTCCTCCGGAGGGAGTCGCCAAGAGACCCAGTACTTC. This encodes CASSSSGGSRQETQYF.

The CDR3 is CASSLVGGLGTDTQYF. CDR3 sequence (DNA): TGCGCCAGCAGCTTGGTCGGGGGGCTGGGCACAGATACGCAGTATTTT. The V and J genes are TRBV5-1 and TRBJ2-3, with TRBD2 as a possible D gene (7 bases). This CDR3 has 16 residues. Germline V CDR1 and CDR2: SGHRS, YFSETQ. V was trimmed by 0 bases and J by 1 base, leaving 12 bases between them.

This clone occurred many times. The sample carries other DNA sequences with the same CDR3. V gene TRBV9 combines with J gene TRBJ1-2; D might be TRBD1 (6 bases). Germline values: CDR1 SGDLS, CDR2 YYNGEE. V was pared by 0 bases and J by 7 bases, with 13 bases between. CDR3 length equals 14 residues. The DNA for the CDR3 is TGTGCCAGCAGCGTAGGGGGGGGCGTGAGTGGCTACACCTTC. It codes for CASSVGGGVSGYTF.

The chain couples TRBV19 to TRBJ2-2, with 8 bases matching TRBD1. Germline-derived CDR1 and CDR2 are LNHDA and SQIVND (reference sequence). The length of the CDR3 is 16 residues. The J segment lost 1 base and the V segment lost 5 bases, leaving 6 bases of the junction unmatched. CDR3: CASSVRQGLNTGELFF. As DNA, the CDR3 is TGTGCCAGTAGTGTAAGACAGGGGTTGAACACCGGGGAGCTGTTTTTT.